Following are 18 T cell receptor beta chains from one sample sequenced in a study of OX40 agonist ivuxolimab in advanced cancers. Data came from immunoSEQ multiplex PCR; TCRdb stores just in-frame clones and leaves some out. The sample holds about 70,000 clones; over 65% are singletons and the top ten take over 5%. The sample in question was CD4+ or CD8+ T cells sorted from blood, obtained in a trial of the OX40 agonist ivuxolimab. These receptors all come from an adult with an advanced solid tumor such as melanoma, head and neck, liver or kidney cancer.

This clone was found once. The chain joins TRBV7-2 to TRBJ2-1; D remains ambiguous. Per germline, CDR1 SGHTA and CDR2 FQGNSA. This CDR3 comprises 15 residues. V dropped 0 bases and J dropped 5 bases, with 11 bases sitting between them. CDR3 sequence reads: CASSLASLGNNEQFF. The CDR3 region has the DNA TGTGCCAGCAGCTTAGCGTCGTTGGGGAACAATGAGCAGTTCTTC.

This chain connects TRBV7-9 to TRBJ1-3; D is uncertain. This CDR3 has 16 amino acids. Germline V CDR1 and CDR2: SEHNR, FQNEAQ (reference sequence). Trimming removed 5 bases at V and 0 bases at J, with 14 bases between. CDR3 coding DNA: TGTGCCAGCAGCCGACTCCGGGCCTTCTCTGGAAACACCATATATTTT. Amino acid sequence: CASSRLRAFSGNTIYF.

The CDR3 here is CASSIMSGIVGELFF. The CDR3 nucleotides read TGTGCCAGTAGTATTATGAGCGGGATCGTCGGGGAGCTGTTTTTT. J is TRBJ2-2 and V is TRBV19; 7 bases align to TRBD2. V dropped 3 bases and J dropped 7; count of bases not matched to a gene: 8. There are 15 residues in the CDR3. Germline lookup yields CDR1 LNHDA and CDR2 SQIVND (reference sequence).

This clone was found a few times. The genes are TRBV4-1 and TRBJ1-6; 9 bases match TRBD1. Trimming took 4 bases from V and 7 from J; bases not matched to a gene: 5. The CDR3 has 15 amino acids. The germline V gene has CDR1 MGHRA and CDR2 YSYEKL. The CDR3 DNA reads TGCGCCAGCAGCCCCCGGGACAGGGAAAATTCACCCCTCCACTTT. Protein sequence: CASSPRDRENSPLHF.

This rearrangement joins TRBV18 to TRBJ2-1, with 8 bases that match TRBD2. Germline CDR1 reads KGHSH; CDR2 reads LQKENI. The CDR3 covers 16 residues. Trimming cost V 3 bases and J 8 bases; bases outside gene matches: 12. The CDR3 here is CASSPTGSSGVHEQFF. The CDR3 DNA sequence: TGTGCCAGCTCACCGACAGGAAGTAGCGGGGTTCATGAGCAGTTCTTC.

V and J are TRBV2 and TRBJ1-1; D gene uncertain. From germline, CDR1 is SNHLY and CDR2 FYNNEI. This CDR3 spans 14 amino acids. Trimming removed 1 base at V and 0 bases at J, with 6 bases between. The CDR3: CASSEGRLNTEAFF. The CDR3 DNA reads as TGTGCCAGCAGTGAAGGACGCTTGAACACTGAAGCTTTCTTT.

As DNA, the CDR3 is TGCGCCAGCAGCCCCATACTACTAGAATCCGAGACCCAGTACTTC. It codes for CASSPILLESETQYF. The genes are TRBV4-3 and TRBJ2-5, with D tentatively TRBD2 (5 bases). CDR1 and CDR2 from the germline V gene are LGHNA and YSLEER. The V gene lost 4 bases and the J gene lost 5 bases, with 17 bases spanning the gap. This CDR3 has 15 residues.

J is TRBJ2-1 and V is TRBV27; 11 positions agree with TRBD2. The CDR3 has 18 amino acids. The V segment lost 4 bases and the J segment 4 bases; nucleotides outside the gene matches: 12. Germline CDR1 MNHEY, CDR2 SMNVEV (reference sequence). The CDR3 reads CASSSQTLGLADYNEQFF. The CDR3 bases are TGTGCCAGCAGTTCCCAAACCCTGGGACTAGCGGATTACAATGAGCAGTTCTTC.

CDR3 sequence: CASSLRQGGNSPLHF. DNA for the CDR3: TGTGCCAGCAGCTTACGACAGGGCGGGAATTCACCCCTCCACTTT. The J gene is TRBJ1-6, the V gene TRBV7-3; 7 bases fit TRBD1. CDR3 length: 15 amino acids. V was pared by 2 bases and J by 7 bases, with 5 bases of the junction left unmatched. CDR1 and CDR2 from the germline V gene are SGHTA and FQGTGA.

This chain uses TRBV19 with TRBJ1-5, with 8 bases aligning to TRBD1. There are 15 residues in the CDR3. Per the germline V gene, CDR1 is LNHDA and CDR2 is SQIVND (reference sequence). V gave up 6 bases and J gave up 3 bases; unmatched junction bases: 7. Here the CDR3 DNA reads TGTGCCAGTAGGGCAGGGGACAGGTCCAATCAGCCCCAGCATTTT. It codes for CASRAGDRSNQPQHF.

The chain carries TRBV5-1 and TRBJ2-5, with D possibly TRBD2 on 5 matching bases. The CDR3 spans 14 residues. V was cut by 2 bases and J by 1 base, with 9 bases left in between. Germline V lookup: CDR1 SGHRS, CDR2 YFSETQ. CDR3 nucleotide sequence: TGCGCCAGCAGCTTCGGACTCACCCAAGAGACCCAGTACTTC. This encodes CASSFGLTQETQYF.

The rearrangement joins TRBV19 to TRBJ1-3, with D uncertain. CDR3 length equals 15 residues. CDR1 LNHDA and CDR2 SQIVND come from the germline V gene (reference sequence). V shed 10 bases and J shed 2 bases, with 18 bases lying between them. CDR3 protein: CATITSDHTGNTIYF. The DNA of the CDR3 is TGTGCCACCATTACGTCTGATCACACTGGAAACACCATATATTTT.

This sequence joins TRBV1 and TRBJ2-1; TRBD2, as called in the table, went unchecked against the DNA. TRBV1 is a listed pseudogene. This CDR3 has 21 amino acids. The DNA for the CDR3 is TGCACCAGCAGCCAGGCCCCGGGGACTAGCCCCGGCCCTTGCCGCTACAATGAGCAGTTCTTC. This translates into CTSSQAPGTSPGPCRYNEQFF.

The rearrangement links TRBV29-1 to TRBJ1-2; D is unresolved. The V gene lost 6 bases and the J gene lost 4 bases, with 18 bases spanning the gap. This CDR3 is 14 amino acids long. CDR1 and CDR2 (germline): SQVTM, ANQGSEA. This CDR3 reads CSVHMYGNPYGYTF. The CDR3 DNA is TGCAGCGTACACATGTATGGGAACCCCTATGGCTACACCTTC.

The V call is TRBV7-2, the J call TRBJ1-5, with D possibly matching TRBD1 (5 bases). This CDR3 is built from 19 residues. The ends were cut back, 1 base at V and 1 base at J, with 20 bases in the middle. CDR1 and CDR2 (germline): SGHTA, FQGNSA. In nucleotides, the CDR3 is TGTGCCAGCAGCTTAGTAGGGACCCCTCGGCAGGGCAGCAATCAGCCCCAGCATTTT. Translated: CASSLVGTPRQGSNQPQHF.

This clone was observed a handful of times. The rearrangement uses TRBV5-1 and TRBJ1-6, with D perhaps TRBD1 (6 bases). Germline V lookup: CDR1 SGHRS, CDR2 YFSETQ. V was pared by 1 base and J by 6 bases, with 17 bases between. The length of the CDR3 is 17 residues. Here the CDR3 DNA reads TGCGCCAGCAGCTTGACTCAGGGGATAGGTTTTAATTCACCCCTCCACTTT. Translation gives CASSLTQGIGFNSPLHF. The full variable domain, rest sourced from reference TRBV5-1 and TRBJ1-6, is KAGVTQTPRYLIKTRGQQVTLSCSPISGHRSVSWYQQTPGQGLQFLFEYFSETQRNKGNFPGRFSGRQFSNSRSEMNVSTLELGDSALYLCASSLTQGIGFNSPLHFGNGTRLTVT.

This clone appeared a few times. The gene calls are TRBV27 and TRBJ1-5; D call uncertain. The length of the CDR3 is 14 residues. The germline V and J ends were trimmed by 4 bases and 0 bases, with 7 bases remaining between them. Germline CDR1 is MNHEY and CDR2 is SMNVEV (reference sequence). The CDR3 protein is CASSSWDSNQPQHF. CDR3 in DNA: TGTGCCAGCAGTTCGTGGGATAGCAATCAGCCCCAGCATTTT.

The V call is TRBV5-6, the J call TRBJ2-7; D unclear. CDR1 SGHDT and CDR2 YYEEEE come from the germline V gene. V lost 4 bases to trimming and J lost 0 bases, with 11 bases between them. The CDR3 is made up of 14 amino acids. The CDR3 sequence: CASSRTWSSYEQYF. CDR3 coding DNA: TGTGCCAGCAGCCGCACATGGAGCTCCTACGAGCAGTACTTC.